A selection of T cell receptor beta chains follows, all from one sample in a study of T-cell reconstitution after alpha-beta-depleted transplantation in children. TCRdb processed the PCR reads anew with MiXCR; each CDR3 protein has one entry. Seen here are a few hundred thousand distinct CDR3 sequences, about 25% observed once, and the top ten hold 2% to 3%. The sample was PBMCs, taken before TCRalphabeta/CD19-depleted stem cell transplant. The source is a girl aged 2-15 years with Fanconi anemia, due to receive a stem cell transplant. Each CDR3 is given with its conserved first and last residue. Fields, in order: clone size, D gene, J gene, CDR3 length, V gene, CDR3 protein, CDR3 DNA. A D gene is named only where the DNA matches it firmly. Clone size, where shown, is once, few, many, or a class for clones that have expanded.

many . TRBJ1-3 10 TRBV29-1 CSAAINTIYF TGCAGCGCCGCGATAAACACCATATATTTT
many . TRBJ2-1 11 TRBV10-3 CASKGGIEQFF TGTGCCAGCAAAGGTGGGATTGAGCAGTTCTTC
many . TRBJ2-7 12 TRBV10-2 CASSGTLYEQYF TGCGCCAGCAGCGGGACTCTCTACGAGCAGTACTTC
. . TRBJ2-1 15 TRBV7-9 CASSFLREDYNEQFF TGTGCCAGCAGCTTTCTTAGGGAGGACTACAATGAGCAGTTCTTC
few . TRBJ2-7 15 TRBV20-1 CSASIGTRSTYEQYF TGCAGTGCTAGTATTGGGACTCGGTCAACCTACGAGCAGTACTTC
few . TRBJ2-2 15 TRBV5-5 CASSKPGQFTGELFF TGTGCCAGCAGCAAGCCGGGACAATTCACCGGGGAGCTGTTTTTT
. TRBD1 TRBJ2-1 21 TRBV7-3 CASSSRGRTGGKAGPPDEQFF TGTGCCAGCAGCTCAAGGGGCCGGACAGGGGGAAAAGCGGGGCCCCCAGATGAGCAGTTCTTC
many . TRBJ2-7 14 TRBV6-1 CAVGPQWDPYEQYF TGTGCCGTGGGGCCCCAGTGGGATCCTTACGAGCAGTACTTC
many . TRBJ2-1 16 TRBV6-1 CASSDGLVSGPNEQFF TGTGCCAGCAGTGATGGATTGGTGTCGGGGCCGAATGAGCAGTTCTTC
. . TRBJ2-1 12 TRBV7-9 CATGRLINEQFF TGTGCCACCGGCCGACTGATCAATGAGCAGTTCTTC
. TRBD1 TRBJ2-3 13 TRBV29-1 CSGGQASTDTQYF TGCAGCGGCGGACAGGCCAGCACAGATACGCAGTATTTT
. TRBD1 TRBJ1-1 14 TRBV5-6 CASSFGQGGTEAFF TGTGCCAGCAGCTTTGGACAGGGGGGCACTGAAGCTTTCTTT
many TRBD2 TRBJ2-3 18 TRBV9 CASSVEGLAGGPLDTQYF TGTGCCAGCAGCGTAGAGGGATTAGCGGGAGGGCCGTTAGATACGCAGTATTTT
few TRBD2 TRBJ2-1 13 TRBV20-1 CSVGGSIIDEQFF TGCAGTGTTGGCGGGAGTATTATCGATGAGCAGTTCTTC
. . TRBJ2-7 13 TRBV27 CASSFGRVDEQYF TGTGCCAGCAGTTTCGGAAGGGTGGACGAGCAGTACTTC
. . TRBJ1-2 12 TRBV29-1 CSSLGQPYGYTF TGCAGCTCCCTTGGACAGCCCTATGGCTACACCTTC
many TRBD1 TRBJ2-7 15 TRBV29-1 CSVEERTGYSYEQYF TGCAGCGTTGAAGAAAGGACAGGCTACTCCTACGAGCAGTACTTC
. . TRBJ2-2 16 TRBV5-1 CASSGLGRPNFGELFF TGCGCCAGCAGCGGATTGGGACGACCGAATTTCGGGGAGCTGTTTTTT
many TRBD1 TRBJ1-1 14 TRBV20-1 CSARDKGTAPEAFF TGCAGTGCTAGAGACAAGGGGACAGCCCCTGAAGCTTTCTTT
few . TRBJ2-3 14 TRBV7-9 CASSLVSYGDTQYF TGTGCCAGCAGCTTAGTAAGCTACGGGGATACGCAGTATTTT
. . TRBJ2-7 14 TRBV24-1 CATVEDLDLYEQYF TGTGCCACCGTTGAGGATTTAGACCTCTACGAGCAGTACTTC
. . TRBJ2-1 13 TRBV20-1 CSARGARYNEQFF TGCAGTGCACGAGGAGCTAGGTACAATGAGCAGTTCTTC
few TRBD2 TRBJ2-5 17 TRBV25-1 CASSGTSGGLYQETQYF TGTGCCAGCAGTGGGACTAGCGGGGGCCTGTACCAAGAGACCCAGTACTTC
few TRBD1 TRBJ1-5 17 TRBV20-1 CSARVGTGGHSNQPQHF TGCAGTGCTAGAGTGGGGACAGGGGGCCATAGCAATCAGCCCCAGCATTTT
few . TRBJ2-5 13 TRBV28 CASSLLSQETQYF TGTGCCAGCAGTTTATTAAGCCAAGAGACCCAGTACTTC
many TRBD2 TRBJ2-5 15 TRBV12-3/TRBV12-4 CASSFIAGSFGTQYF TGTGCCAGCAGTTTTATAGCGGGATCGTTCGGGACCCAGTACTTC
many . TRBJ1-5 13 TRBV20-1 CSARVGSNQPQHF TGCAGTGCTAGGGTGGGTAGCAATCAGCCCCAGCATTTT
. TRBD1 TRBJ2-7 13 TRBV29-1 CSVVRTGHYEQYF TGCAGCGTCGTCCGGACAGGGCACTACGAGCAGTACTTC
once . TRBJ1-1 12 TRBV29-1 CSVEYVNTEAFF TGCAGCGTTGAATATGTGAACACTGAAGCTTTCTTT
. TRBD1 TRBJ2-3 13 TRBV29-1 CSVRGRSTDTQYF TGCAGCGTCAGGGGGCGAAGCACAGATACGCAGTATTTT
few TRBD1 TRBJ1-5 13 TRBV20-1 CSSRTGGNQPQHF TGCAGTTCTCGGACAGGGGGCAATCAGCCCCAGCATTTT
few . TRBJ2-7 14 TRBV29-1 CSVAGGRSSYEQYF TGCAGCGTTGCTGGGGGGAGAAGCTCCTACGAGCAGTACTTC
few . TRBJ2-7 14 TRBV29-1 CSATGTRGLGEQYF TGCAGCGCCACAGGGACGCGGGGGCTAGGCGAGCAGTACTTC
. . TRBJ2-7 15 TRBV5-1 CASSLGTQNSYEQYF TGCGCCAGCAGCTTGGGGACCCAGAACTCCTACGAGCAGTACTTC
many TRBD1 TRBJ2-1 12 TRBV6-6 CASSYGQGEQFF TGTGCCAGCAGTTACGGACAGGGTGAGCAGTTCTTC
few TRBD1 TRBJ1-1 16 TRBV20-1 CSARAPGDRANTEAFF TGCAGTGCTAGGGCCCCAGGGGACAGAGCTAACACTGAAGCTTTCTTT
. . TRBJ2-3 14 TRBV7-2 CASSQDSFTDTQYF TGTGCCAGCAGCCAAGACAGCTTCACAGATACGCAGTATTTT
few TRBD2 TRBJ2-1 13 TRBV29-1 CSVEPGLALEQFF TGCAGCGTCGAACCGGGACTAGCCTTAGAGCAGTTCTTC
few TRBD2 TRBJ2-5 16 TRBV6-1 CASRRTSGGFSETQYF TGTGCCAGCAGACGAACTAGCGGGGGGTTTTCCGAGACCCAGTACTTC
few TRBD2 TRBJ2-1 14 TRBV2 CASSELAGSDEQFF TGTGCCAGCAGTGAACTAGCGGGGTCCGATGAGCAGTTCTTC
many . TRBJ2-7 11 TRBV24-1 CATSDSYEQYF TGTGCCACCAGTGATTCCTACGAGCAGTACTTC
. . TRBJ1-2 14 TRBV5-1 CASSPGHANYGYTF TGCGCCAGCAGCCCGGGACATGCTAACTATGGCTACACCTTC
many TRBD1 TRBJ2-7 13 TRBV12-3/TRBV12-4 CASSLLTGGEQYF TGTGCCAGCAGCCTCCTGACAGGGGGCGAGCAGTACTTC
many TRBD2 TRBJ2-1 14 TRBV20-1 CSARGGRGYGEQFF TGCAGTGCTAGAGGAGGGAGGGGCTACGGGGAGCAGTTCTTC
many . TRBJ2-7 12 TRBV29-1 CSVASSGYEQYF TGCAGCGTTGCGTCATCGGGCTACGAGCAGTACTTC
many TRBD1 TRBJ2-7 16 TRBV15 CATSTEEQGAGYEQYF TGTGCCACCTCGACCGAAGAACAGGGGGCAGGATACGAGCAGTACTTC
many . TRBJ1-3 15 TRBV7-4 CASSLGGRSGNTIYF TGTGCCAGCAGCTTAGGGGGCCGGTCCGGAAACACCATATATTTT
many TRBD2 TRBJ2-5 16 TRBV10-2 CASRERLAGVQETQYF TGCGCCAGCAGGGAGCGACTAGCGGGGGTTCAAGAGACCCAGTACTTC
. . TRBJ2-7 13 TRBV29-1 CSVASGTAYEQYF TGCAGCGTTGCTTCGGGGACCGCCTACGAGCAGTACTTC
. . TRBJ1-1 14 TRBV28 CASENEWLNTEAFF TGTGCCAGCGAAAATGAATGGTTGAACACTGAAGCTTTCTTT
. . TRBJ2-7 11 TRBV2 CARGPSYEQYF TGTGCCAGAGGACCGTCCTACGAGCAGTACTTC
. TRBD2 TRBJ2-1 14 TRBV20-1 CSAGGLAGHNEQFF TGCAGTGCTGGGGGACTAGCGGGGCACAATGAGCAGTTCTTC
. TRBD2 TRBJ2-2 19 TRBV3-1 CASSQEKGGGAFRGGELFF TGTGCCAGCAGCCAAGAAAAGGGCGGGGGGGCTTTCCGTGGCGGGGAGCTGTTTTTT